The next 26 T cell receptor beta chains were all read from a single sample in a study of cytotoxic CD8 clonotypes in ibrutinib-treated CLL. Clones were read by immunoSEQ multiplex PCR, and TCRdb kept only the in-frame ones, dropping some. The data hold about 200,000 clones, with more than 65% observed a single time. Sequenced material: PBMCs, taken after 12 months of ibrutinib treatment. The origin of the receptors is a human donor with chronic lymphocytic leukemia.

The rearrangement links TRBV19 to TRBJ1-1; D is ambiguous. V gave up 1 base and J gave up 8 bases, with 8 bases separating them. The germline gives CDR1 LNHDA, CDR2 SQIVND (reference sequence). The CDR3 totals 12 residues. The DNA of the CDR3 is TGTGCCAGTAGTATAGGGAAAGAAGAAGCTTTCTTT. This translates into CASSIGKEEAFF.

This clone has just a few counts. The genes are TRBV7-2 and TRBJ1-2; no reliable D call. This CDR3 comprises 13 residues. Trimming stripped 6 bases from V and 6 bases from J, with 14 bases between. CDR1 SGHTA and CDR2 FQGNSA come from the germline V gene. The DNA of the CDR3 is TGTGCCAGCAGATTGGGAGGAACGCATGGCTACACCTTC. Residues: CASRLGGTHGYTF.

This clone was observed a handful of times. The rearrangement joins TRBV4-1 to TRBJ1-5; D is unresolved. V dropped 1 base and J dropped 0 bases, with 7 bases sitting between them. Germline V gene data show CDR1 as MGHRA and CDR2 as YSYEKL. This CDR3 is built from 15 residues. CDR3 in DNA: TGCGCCAGCAGCCAAGGGTACATTAGCAATCAGCCCCAGCATTTT. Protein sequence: CASSQGYISNQPQHF.

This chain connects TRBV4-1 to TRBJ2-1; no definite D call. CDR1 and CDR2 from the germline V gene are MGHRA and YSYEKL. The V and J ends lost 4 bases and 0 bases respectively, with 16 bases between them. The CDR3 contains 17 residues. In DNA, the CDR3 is TGCGCCAGCAGCCTTCTGTCAGGACCAGGCTCCTACAATGAGCAGTTCTTC. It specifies CASSLLSGPGSYNEQFF.

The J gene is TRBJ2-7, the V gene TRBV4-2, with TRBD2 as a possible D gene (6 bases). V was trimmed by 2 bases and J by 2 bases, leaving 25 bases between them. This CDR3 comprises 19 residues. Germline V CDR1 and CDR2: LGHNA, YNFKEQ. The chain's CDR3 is CASSQLGGLRSVSPYEQYF. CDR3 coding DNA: TGTGCCAGCAGCCAATTGGGGGGACTTAGGTCGGTTTCTCCCTACGAGCAGTACTTC.

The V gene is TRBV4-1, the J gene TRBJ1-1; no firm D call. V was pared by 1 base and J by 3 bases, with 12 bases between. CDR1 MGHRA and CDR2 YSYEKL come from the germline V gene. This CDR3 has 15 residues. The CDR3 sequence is CASSQVLFPDTEAFF. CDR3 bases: TGCGCCAGCAGCCAAGTTCTATTCCCTGACACTGAAGCTTTCTTT.

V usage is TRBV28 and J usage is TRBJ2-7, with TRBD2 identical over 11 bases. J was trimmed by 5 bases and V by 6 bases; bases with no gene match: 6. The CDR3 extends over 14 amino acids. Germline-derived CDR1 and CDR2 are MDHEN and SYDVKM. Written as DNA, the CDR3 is TGTGCCAGCAGAACTAGCGGGAGTACACACGAGCAGTACTTC. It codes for CASRTSGSTHEQYF.

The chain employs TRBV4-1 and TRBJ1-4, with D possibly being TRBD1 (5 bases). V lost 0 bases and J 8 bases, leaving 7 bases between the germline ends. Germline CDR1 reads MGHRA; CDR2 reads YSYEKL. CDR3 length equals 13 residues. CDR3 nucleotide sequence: TGCGCCAGCAGCCAAGAACGGACAGAAAAACTGTTTTTT. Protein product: CASSQERTEKLFF.

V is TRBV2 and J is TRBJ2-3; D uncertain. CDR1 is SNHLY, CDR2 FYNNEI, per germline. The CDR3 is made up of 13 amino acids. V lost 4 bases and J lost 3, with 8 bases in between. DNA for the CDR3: TGTGCCAGCAGTGTGGTCTCTACAGATACGCAGTATTTT. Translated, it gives CASSVVSTDTQYF.

In nucleotides, the CDR3 is TGCGCCAGCAGCATAGGGACATTCTCTGGCTACACCTTC. Amino acid sequence: CASSIGTFSGYTF. The rearrangement uses TRBV5-1 and TRBJ1-2; D possibly corresponds to TRBD1 (6 bases). Trimming removed 4 bases from V and 7 bases from J, with 14 bases in between. Germline loops: CDR1 SGHRS, CDR2 YFSETQ. There are 13 residues in the CDR3.

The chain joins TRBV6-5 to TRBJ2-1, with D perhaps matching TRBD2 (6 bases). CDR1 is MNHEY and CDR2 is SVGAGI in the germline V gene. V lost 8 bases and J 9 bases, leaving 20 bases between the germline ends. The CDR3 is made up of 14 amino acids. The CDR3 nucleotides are TGTGCCAGCTCGGAGGCGGGAAGCCGCACTGAGCAGTTCTTC. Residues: CASSEAGSRTEQFF.

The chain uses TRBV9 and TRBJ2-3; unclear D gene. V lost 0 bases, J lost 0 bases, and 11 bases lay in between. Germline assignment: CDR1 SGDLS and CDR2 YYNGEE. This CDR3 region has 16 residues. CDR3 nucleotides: TGTGCCAGCAGCGTAGGTTCCCCCGTTAGCACAGATACGCAGTATTTT. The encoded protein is CASSVGSPVSTDTQYF. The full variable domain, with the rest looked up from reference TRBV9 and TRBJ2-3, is DSGVTQTPKHLITATGQRVTLRCSPRSGDLSVYWYQQSLDQGLQFLIQYYNGEERAKGNILERFSAQQFPDLHSELNLSSLELGDSALYFCASSVGSPVSTDTQYFGPGTRLTVL.

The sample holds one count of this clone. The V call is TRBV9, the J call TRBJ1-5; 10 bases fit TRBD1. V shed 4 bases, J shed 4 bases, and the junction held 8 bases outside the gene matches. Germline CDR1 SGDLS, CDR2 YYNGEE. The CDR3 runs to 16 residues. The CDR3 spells CASSPGQGLGNQPQHF. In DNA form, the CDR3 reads TGTGCCAGCAGCCCGGGACAGGGGCTAGGGAATCAGCCCCAGCATTTT.

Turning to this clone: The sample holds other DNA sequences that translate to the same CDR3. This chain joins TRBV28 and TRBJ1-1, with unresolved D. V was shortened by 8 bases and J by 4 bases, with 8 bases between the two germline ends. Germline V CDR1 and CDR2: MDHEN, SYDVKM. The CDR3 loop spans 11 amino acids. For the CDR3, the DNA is TGTGCCAGCGAAGGCGGCACTGAAGCTTTCTTT. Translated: CASEGGTEAFF.

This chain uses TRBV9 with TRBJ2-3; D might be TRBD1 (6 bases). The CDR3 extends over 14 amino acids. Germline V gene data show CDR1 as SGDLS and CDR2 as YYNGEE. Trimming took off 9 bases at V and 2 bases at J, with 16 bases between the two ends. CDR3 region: CATSAGADTDTQYF. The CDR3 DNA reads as TGTGCCACCTCAGCAGGGGCGGACACAGATACGCAGTATTTT.

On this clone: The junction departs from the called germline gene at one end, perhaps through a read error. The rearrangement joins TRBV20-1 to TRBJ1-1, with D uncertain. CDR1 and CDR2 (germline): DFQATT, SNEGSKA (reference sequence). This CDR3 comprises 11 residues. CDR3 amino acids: CRAESNTEAFF. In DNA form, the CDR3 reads TGTCGGGCGGAATCTAACACTGAAGCTTTCTTT.

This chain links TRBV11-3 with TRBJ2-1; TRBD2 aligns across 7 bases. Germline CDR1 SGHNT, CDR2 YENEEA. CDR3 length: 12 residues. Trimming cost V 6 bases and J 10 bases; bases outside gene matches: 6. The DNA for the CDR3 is TGTGCCAGCAGAACAGCGGGAACGGAGCAGTTCTTC. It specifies CASRTAGTEQFF. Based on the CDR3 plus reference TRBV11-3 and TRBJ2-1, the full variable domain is EAGVVQSPRYKIIEKKQPVAFWCNPISGHNTLYWYLQNLGQGPELLIRYENEEAVDDSQLPKDRFSAERLKGVDSTLKIQPAELGDSAVYLCASRTAGTEQFFGPGTRLTVL.

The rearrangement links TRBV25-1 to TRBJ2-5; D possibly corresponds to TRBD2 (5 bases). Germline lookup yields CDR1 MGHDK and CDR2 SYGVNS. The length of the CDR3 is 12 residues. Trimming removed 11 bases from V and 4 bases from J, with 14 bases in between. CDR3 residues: CAVNGDGETQYF. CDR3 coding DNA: TGTGCCGTAAACGGGGATGGAGAGACCCAGTACTTC.

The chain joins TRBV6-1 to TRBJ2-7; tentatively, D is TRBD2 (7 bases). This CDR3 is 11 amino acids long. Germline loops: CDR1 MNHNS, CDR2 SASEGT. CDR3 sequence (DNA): TGTGCAGGGGGGGCCCTCTACGAGCAGTACTTC. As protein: CAGGALYEQYF.

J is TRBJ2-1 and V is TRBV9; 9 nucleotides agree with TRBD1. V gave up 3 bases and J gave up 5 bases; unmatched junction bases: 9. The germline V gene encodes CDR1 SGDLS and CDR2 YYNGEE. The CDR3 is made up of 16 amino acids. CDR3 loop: CASSARTGDADNEQFF. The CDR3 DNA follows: TGTGCCAGCAGCGCCAGGACAGGGGACGCTGACAATGAGCAGTTCTTC.

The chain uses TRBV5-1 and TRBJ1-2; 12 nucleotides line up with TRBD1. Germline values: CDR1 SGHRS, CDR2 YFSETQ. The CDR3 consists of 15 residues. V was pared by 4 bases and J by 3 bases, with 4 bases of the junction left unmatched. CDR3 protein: CASSPGTGGDYGYTF. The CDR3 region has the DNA TGCGCCAGCAGCCCCGGGACAGGGGGCGACTATGGCTACACCTTC.

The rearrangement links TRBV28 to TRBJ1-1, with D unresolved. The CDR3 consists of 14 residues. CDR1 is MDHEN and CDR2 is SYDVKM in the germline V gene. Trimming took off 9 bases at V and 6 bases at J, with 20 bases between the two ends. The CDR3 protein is CASSAATSSPEAFF. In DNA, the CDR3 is TGTGCCAGTTCAGCGGCAACCTCGAGTCCTGAAGCTTTCTTT.

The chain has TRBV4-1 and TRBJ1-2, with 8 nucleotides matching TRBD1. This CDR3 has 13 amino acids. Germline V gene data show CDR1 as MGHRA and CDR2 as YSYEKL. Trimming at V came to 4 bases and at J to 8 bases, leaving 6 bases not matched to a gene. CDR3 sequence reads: CASSRGAGGGYTF. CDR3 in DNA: TGCGCCAGCAGCCGAGGAGCAGGGGGCGGCTACACCTTC.

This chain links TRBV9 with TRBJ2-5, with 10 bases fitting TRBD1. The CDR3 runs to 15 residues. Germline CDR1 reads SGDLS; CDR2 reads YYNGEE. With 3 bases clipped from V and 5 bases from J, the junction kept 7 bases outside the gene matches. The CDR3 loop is CASSAEGQGRETQYF. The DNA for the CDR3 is TGTGCCAGCAGCGCGGAGGGACAGGGGAGGGAGACCCAGTACTTC.

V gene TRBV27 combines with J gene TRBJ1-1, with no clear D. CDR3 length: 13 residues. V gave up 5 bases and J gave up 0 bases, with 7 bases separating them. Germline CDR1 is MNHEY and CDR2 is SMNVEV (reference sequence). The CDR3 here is CASSPWVNTEAFF. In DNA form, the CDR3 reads TGTGCCAGCAGTCCATGGGTGAACACTGAAGCTTTCTTT.

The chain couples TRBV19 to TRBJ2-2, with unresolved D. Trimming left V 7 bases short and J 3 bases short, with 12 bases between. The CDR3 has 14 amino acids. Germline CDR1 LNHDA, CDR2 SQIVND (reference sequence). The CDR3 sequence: CASNPRSDTGELFF. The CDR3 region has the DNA TGTGCCAGTAACCCCAGGTCGGACACCGGGGAGCTGTTTTTT.